These 7 T cell receptor beta chains were sequenced from one sample in a study of Graves' ophthalmopathy and Graves' hyperthyroidism. Investigators amplified TCR beta CDR3 regions from RNA transcripts. RT-PCR in the first round used HTBI primers; a second-round multiplex PCR followed. TCRdb re-derived calls from the multiplex PCR reads in MiXCR, one entry per CDR3 protein. This table has 600,000 to 950,000 distinct CDR3 sequences, about 44% appearing once. Sequencing was carried out using peripheral blood. The receptors come from an adult man with Graves' ophthalmopathy.

In this sample, this clonotype turned up a few times. The J gene is TRBJ1-2, the V gene TRBV11-1, with D unclear. The germline V gene encodes CDR1 SGHAT and CDR2 FQDESV (reference sequence). The CDR3 runs to 14 residues. The germline V and J ends were trimmed by 5 bases and 4 bases, with 14 bases remaining between them. This CDR3 is CASSPREAAYGYTF. The CDR3 coding sequence is TGTGCCAGCAGCCCAAGAGAGGCTGCCTATGGCTACACCTTC.

The J gene is TRBJ2-5, the V gene TRBV2; unclear D gene. Germline V gives CDR1 SNHLY, CDR2 FYNNEI. V was clipped by 0 bases and J by 0 bases, with 11 bases between them. The CDR3 extends over 16 amino acids. CDR3 in DNA: TGTGCCAGCAGTGAAGCGTGGCAGTCTCACCAAGAGACCCAGTACTTC. Encoded protein: CASSEAWQSHQETQYF.

For this clonotype: Without the conserved terminal phenylalanine or tryptophan, this CDR3 likely stems from a read error. The J gene is TRBJ1-1, the V gene TRBV9; D uncertain. CDR1 is SGDLS and CDR2 is YYNGEE in the germline V gene. This CDR3 is 12 amino acids long. V was clipped by 4 bases and J by 1 base, with 5 bases between them. CDR3 region: CASSQTNTEAFS. For the CDR3, the DNA is TGTGCCAGCAGCCAAACGAACACTGAAGCTTTCTCT.

The table lists this clonotype with a few counts. This chain links TRBV29-1 with TRBJ2-7, with TRBD1 matching 9 bases. V lost 1 base, J lost 9 bases, and 13 bases stayed unmatched. Per the germline V gene, CDR1 is SQVTM and CDR2 is ANQGSEA. The CDR3 loop spans 15 amino acids. The CDR3 bases are TGCAGCGTTGAAGCAGCTCCGGGACAGGGCTTTTTGCAGTACTTC. Residues: CSVEAAPGQGFLQYF.

The genes are TRBV7-3 and TRBJ2-3, with 8 bases fitting TRBD2. This CDR3 is 15 amino acids long. CDR1 is SGHTA, CDR2 FQGTGA, per germline. Losses at the gene ends were 2 bases for V and 1 base for J; bases not matched to a gene: 2. The CDR3 DNA reads TGTGCCAGCAGCTTAGCGGGGGGCCGCACAGATACGCAGTATTTT. This encodes CASSLAGGRTDTQYF.

The genes are TRBV7-9 and TRBJ2-7; perhaps TRBD2 as D (6 bases). There are 14 residues in the CDR3. Germline assignment: CDR1 SEHNR and CDR2 FQNEAQ (reference sequence). The V end was cut by 5 bases, the J end by 8 bases, with 19 bases between. The CDR3 is CASSQTGDLTKQYF. CDR3 in DNA: TGTGCCAGCAGCCAAACGGGGGACCTAACTAAGCAGTACTTC.

This clonotype has a handful of counts. This chain uses TRBV10-3 with TRBJ1-1; 7 bases are a match to TRBD1. The CDR3 contains 14 residues. V gave up 10 bases and J gave up 1 base; unmatched junction bases: 9. From germline, CDR1 is ENHRY and CDR2 SYGVKD. CDR3 sequence: CASTKNRGNTEAFF. Here the CDR3 DNA reads TGTGCCAGCACCAAAAACAGGGGGAACACTGAAGCTTTCTTT.